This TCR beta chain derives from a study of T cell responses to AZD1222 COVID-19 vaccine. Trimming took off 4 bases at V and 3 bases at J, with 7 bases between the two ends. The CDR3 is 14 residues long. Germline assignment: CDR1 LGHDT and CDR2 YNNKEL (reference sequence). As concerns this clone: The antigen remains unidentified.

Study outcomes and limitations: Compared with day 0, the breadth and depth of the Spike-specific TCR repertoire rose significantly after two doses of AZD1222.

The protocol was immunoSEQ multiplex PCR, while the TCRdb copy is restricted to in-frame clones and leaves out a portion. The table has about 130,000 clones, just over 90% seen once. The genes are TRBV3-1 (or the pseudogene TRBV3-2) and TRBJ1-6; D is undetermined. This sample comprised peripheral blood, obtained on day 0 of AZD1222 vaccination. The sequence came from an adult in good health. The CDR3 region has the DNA TGTGCCAGCAGCCTGAGGGACTATAATTCACCCCTCCACTTT. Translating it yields CASSLRDYNSPLHF.